This TCR beta chain was documented in a study of cytomegalovirus exposure and HLA in healthy donors. TCRdb's copy holds only in-frame clones and misses some; the assay was immunoSEQ multiplex PCR. Counted here are 150,000 to 200,000 clones, 84% occurring once; the ten biggest clones make up about 7%. The CDR3 loop spans 15 amino acids. Germline CDR1 is SGHTA and CDR2 is FQGTGA. V lost 4 bases, J lost 7 bases, and 20 bases lay in between. This chain links TRBV7-3 with TRBJ2-7, with D tentatively TRBD2 (7 bases). This sequence was found in a man between 18 and 35 years old in good health and CMV-seropositive. The sequenced sample was PBMCs. The CDR3 sequence: CASSSQGRGSQEQYF. CDR3 coding DNA: TGTGCCAGCAGCTCCCAGGGGAGGGGTAGTCAGGAGCAGTACTTC.